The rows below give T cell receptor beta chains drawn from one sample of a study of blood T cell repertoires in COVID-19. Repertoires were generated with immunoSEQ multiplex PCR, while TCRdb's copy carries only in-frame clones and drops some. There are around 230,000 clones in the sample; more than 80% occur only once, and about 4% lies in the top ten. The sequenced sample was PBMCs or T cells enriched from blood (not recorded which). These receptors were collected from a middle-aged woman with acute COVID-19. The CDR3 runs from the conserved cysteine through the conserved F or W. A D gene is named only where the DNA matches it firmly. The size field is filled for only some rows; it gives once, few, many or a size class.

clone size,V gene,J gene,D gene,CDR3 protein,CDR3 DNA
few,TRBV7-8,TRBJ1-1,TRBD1,CASSSPAGGYTEAFF,TGTGCCAGCAGCTCCCCGGCAGGGGGGTACACTGAAGCTTTCTTT
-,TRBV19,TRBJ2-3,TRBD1,CASSIQGAPTDTQYF,TGTGCCAGTAGTATACAGGGGGCCCCCACAGATACGCAGTATTTT
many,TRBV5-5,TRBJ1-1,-,CASSLDAAGPWAFF,TGTGCCAGCAGCTTGGACGCGGCCGGCCCGTGGGCTTTCTTT
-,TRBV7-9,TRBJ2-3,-,CASSSGDRGKDTQYF,TGTGCCAGCAGCTCGGGGGACAGAGGAAAAGATACGCAGTATTTT
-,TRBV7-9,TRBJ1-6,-,CASSLAGVSNSPLHF,TGTGCCAGCAGCTTAGCAGGAGTTTCTAATTCACCCCTCCACTTT
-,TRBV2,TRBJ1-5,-,CASRLTEVQPQHF,TGTGCCAGCAGACTGACAGAAGTCCAGCCCCAGCATTTT
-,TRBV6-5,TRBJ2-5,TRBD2,CASSSSGGRQETQYF,TGTGCCAGCAGTTCTAGCGGGGGTCGCCAAGAGACCCAGTACTTC
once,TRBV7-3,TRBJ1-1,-,CASSFGTEAFF,TGTGCCAGCAGCTTCGGGACTGAAGCTTTCTTT
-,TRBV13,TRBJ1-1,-,CASSPGSRSDEAFF,TGTGCCAGCAGCCCGGGAAGTCGCTCGGATGAAGCTTTCTTT
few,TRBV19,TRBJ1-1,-,CASSRQGALGTEAFF,TGTGCCAGTAGTAGGCAGGGCGCCCTGGGCACTGAAGCTTTCTTT
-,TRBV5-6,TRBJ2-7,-,CASSLGQSSYEQYF,TGTGCCAGCAGCTTGGGGCAGTCCTCCTACGAGCAGTACTTC
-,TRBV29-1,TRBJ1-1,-,CSVEPQNTEAFF,TGCAGCGTTGAACCACAGAACACTGAAGCTTTCTTT
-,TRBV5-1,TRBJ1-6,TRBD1,CASRTDRGASPLHF,TGCGCCAGCCGGACGGACAGGGGAGCTTCACCCCTCCACTTT
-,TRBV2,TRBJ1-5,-,CASSEWAPGNQPQHF,TGTGCCAGCAGTGAGTGGGCGCCGGGGAATCAGCCCCAGCATTTT
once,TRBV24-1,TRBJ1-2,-,CATTPGRASYGYTF,TGTGCCACCACTCCCGGCAGGGCGAGCTATGGCTACACCTTC
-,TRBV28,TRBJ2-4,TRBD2,CASRTSGGGKNIQYF,TGTGCCAGCAGGACTAGCGGGGGTGGGAAAAACATTCAGTACTTC
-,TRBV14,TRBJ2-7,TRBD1,CASSLRQGTYYEQYF,TGTGCCAGCAGCTTAAGACAGGGGACCTACTACGAGCAGTACTTC
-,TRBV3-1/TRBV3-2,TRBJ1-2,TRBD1,CASSQNRGSGYTF,TGTGCCAGCAGCCAAAACAGGGGTAGTGGCTACACCTTC
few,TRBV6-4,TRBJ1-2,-,CASSEEQGVGGYTF,TGTGCCAGCAGTGAGGAACAGGGAGTCGGTGGCTACACCTTC
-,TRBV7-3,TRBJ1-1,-,CASSRTTNTEAFF,TGTGCCAGCAGCCGAACAACGAACACTGAAGCTTTCTTT
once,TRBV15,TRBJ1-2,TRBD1,CATSRYRDSNYGYTF,TGTGCCACCAGCAGATACAGGGACAGTAACTATGGCTACACCTTC
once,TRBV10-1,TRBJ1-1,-,CASSLGQNTEAFF,TGCGCCAGCAGCCTGGGACAGAACACTGAAGCTTTCTTT
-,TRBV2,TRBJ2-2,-,CASSGGPGELFF,TGTGCCAGCAGTGGAGGGCCCGGGGAGCTGTTTTTT
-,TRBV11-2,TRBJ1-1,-,CASSFRDIGTEAFF,TGTGCCAGCAGCTTCAGGGATATCGGCACTGAAGCTTTCTTT
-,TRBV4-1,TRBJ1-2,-,CASRKVGGSLNYGYTF,TGCGCCAGCAGAAAAGTCGGGGGGTCCTTGAACTATGGCTACACCTTC
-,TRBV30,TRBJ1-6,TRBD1,CAWTRTGSNSPLHF,TGTGCCTGGACCAGGACAGGGAGCAATTCACCCCTCCACTTT
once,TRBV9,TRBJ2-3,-,CASSVEGDTQYF,TGTGCCAGCAGCGTCGAGGGTGATACGCAGTATTTT
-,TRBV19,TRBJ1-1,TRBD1,CASSVGQRNTEAFF,TGTGCCAGTAGTGTGGGACAGAGGAACACTGAAGCTTTCTTT
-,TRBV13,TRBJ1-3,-,CASHMEQGLRRPGNTIYF,TGTGCCAGCCACATGGAACAGGGTTTACGTCGTCCAGGAAACACCATATATTTT
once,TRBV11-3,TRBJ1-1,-,CASSLSGATEAFF,TGTGCCAGCAGCCTCAGCGGGGCCACTGAAGCTTTCTTT
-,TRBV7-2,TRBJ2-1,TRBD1,CASSRTGGNDNEQFF,TGTGCCAGCAGCCGGACAGGGGGCAACGACAATGAGCAGTTCTTC
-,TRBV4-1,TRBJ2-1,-,CASSQRGGYNEQFF,TGCGCCAGCAGCCAACGTGGGGGGTACAATGAGCAGTTCTTC
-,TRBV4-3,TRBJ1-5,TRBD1,CASSQVSVIGDRGLYNQPQHF,TGCGCCAGCAGCCAAGTTTCAGTGATCGGGGACAGGGGGTTGTACAATCAGCCCCAGCATTTT
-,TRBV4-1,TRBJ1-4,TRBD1,CASSRGTGRSRATNEKLFF,TGCGCCAGCAGCCGGGGGACAGGGAGAAGTCGTGCAACTAATGAAAAACTGTTTTTT
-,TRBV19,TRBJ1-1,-,CASSPRSTGTPTSTEAFF,TGTGCCAGTAGTCCTCGGTCCACAGGGACCCCCACCTCCACTGAAGCTTTCTTT
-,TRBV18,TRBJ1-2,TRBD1,CASSPFDRGRYGYTF,TGTGCCAGCTCACCCTTCGACAGGGGAAGATATGGCTACACCTTC
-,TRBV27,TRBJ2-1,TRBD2,CASRSGLAGGPNYIEQFF,TGTGCCAGCAGGTCAGGACTAGCGGGGGGGCCCAACTACATTGAGCAGTTCTTC
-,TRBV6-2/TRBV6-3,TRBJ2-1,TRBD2,CASSLLAGDYNEQFF,TGTGCCAGCAGCCTACTAGCGGGGGACTACAATGAGCAGTTCTTC
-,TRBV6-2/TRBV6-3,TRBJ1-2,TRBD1,CASTPGQANYGYTF,TGTGCCAGCACCCCGGGACAGGCTAACTATGGCTACACCTTC
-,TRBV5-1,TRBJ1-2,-,CASSTAEGGYTF,TGCGCCAGCAGCACCGCCGAGGGCGGCTACACCTTC
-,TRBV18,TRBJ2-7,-,CASSPGQGGEQYF,TGTGCCAGCTCACCCGGTCAGGGGGGCGAGCAGTACTTC
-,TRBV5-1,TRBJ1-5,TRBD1,CASSARTGGRVQPQHF,TGCGCCAGCAGCGCCCGGACAGGGGGCAGAGTTCAGCCCCAGCATTTT
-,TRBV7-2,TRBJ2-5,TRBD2,CASSSSGGPLETQYF,TGTGCCAGCAGCTCGAGCGGGGGCCCCCTGGAGACCCAGTACTTC
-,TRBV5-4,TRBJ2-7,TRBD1,CASSLGTGGHEEQYF,TGTGCCAGCAGCTTGGGGACAGGGGGACATGAGGAGCAGTACTTC
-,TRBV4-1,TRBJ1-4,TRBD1,CASSHVPGQGNEKLFF,TGCGCCAGCAGCCACGTTCCGGGACAGGGGAATGAAAAACTGTTTTTT
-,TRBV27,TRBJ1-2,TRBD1,CASSLAGQYYGYTF,TGTGCCAGCAGTTTAGCGGGACAGTACTATGGCTACACCTTC
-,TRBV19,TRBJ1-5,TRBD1,CASSTTGIIHQPQHF,TGTGCCAGTAGTACGACAGGGATTATACATCAGCCCCAGCATTTT
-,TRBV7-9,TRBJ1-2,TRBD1,CASSLSGTGGGYTF,TGTGCCAGCAGCTTATCCGGGACAGGGGGCGGCTACACCTTC
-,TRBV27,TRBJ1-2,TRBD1,CASSFAGQPYGYTF,TGTGCCAGCAGTTTTGCGGGACAGCCCTATGGCTACACCTTC
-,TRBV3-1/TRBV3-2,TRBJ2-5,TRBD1,CASSQERGQGLLWSQETQYF,TGTGCCAGCAGCCAAGAGAGGGGACAGGGCCTCCTGTGGTCTCAAGAGACCCAGTACTTC
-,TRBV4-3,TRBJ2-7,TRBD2,CASSQVAGKNEQYF,TGCGCCAGCAGCCAAGTAGCGGGGAAGAACGAGCAGTACTTC
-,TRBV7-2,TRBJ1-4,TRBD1,CASSYRGWANEKLFF,TGTGCCAGCAGCTACAGGGGTTGGGCTAATGAAAAACTGTTTTTT
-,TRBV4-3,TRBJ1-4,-,CASSQDFSSVEKLFF,TGCGCCAGCAGCCAAGATTTCTCTTCGGTCGAAAAACTGTTTTTT
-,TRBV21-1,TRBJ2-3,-,CASSKGTRNTDTQYF,TGTGCCAGCAGCAAAGGAACCAGGAACACAGATACGCAGTATTTT
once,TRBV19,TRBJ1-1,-,CASSMVLTANTEAFF,TGTGCCAGTAGTATGGTGCTAACTGCGAACACTGAAGCTTTCTTT